The 16 T cell receptor beta chains below come from one sample, sequenced in a study of T-cell memory formation after mild COVID-19 (dated by TCRdb to about 2021). Receptor libraries were prepared by 5' RACE. The sequencing machine was an Illumina NovaSeq 6000. TCRdb took the public reads, trimmed them with fastp at Q25, ran MiXCR for clone calling and kept in-frame beta chains. Every distinct CDR3 protein forms one entry, paired with its most common genes and DNA. Recorded for this sample are about 430,000 distinct CDR3 sequences; about 20% of them occurred a single time. The ten largest account for 20% to 25% of the sample. Input material: PBMCs or a T cell subset sorted from them (not recorded which). The source of these receptors is a man aged 18 to 30 who had mild COVID-19 (a few samples of this study predate the infection). The sample titles of this study are shuffled in the database, so cell type and time point are left out; the donor was told from shared clones.

V gene TRBV4-3 combines with J gene TRBJ2-7, with D perhaps TRBD2 (6 bases). Deletions cut 2 bases from V and 1 base from J, with 12 bases between. The CDR3 contains 15 residues. Germline CDR1 LGHNA, CDR2 YSLEER. Here the CDR3 reads CASSQRSGGSYEQYF. Here the CDR3 DNA reads TGCGCCAGCAGCCAACGTTCCGGGGGATCCTACGAGCAGTACTTC.

In its sample, this clonotype was seen a few times. The chain is built from TRBV7-9 and TRBJ1-6; D remains unclear. Germline assignment: CDR1 SEHNR and CDR2 FQNEAQ (reference sequence). This CDR3 has 12 residues. Trimming pared 5 bases from V and 18 bases from J, leaving 17 bases between. CDR3 in DNA: TGTGCCAGCAGCGCGGGCCGGAAGGGTCACCACTTT. Encoded protein: CASSAGRKGHHF.

This chain connects TRBV4-3 to TRBJ2-7, with 7 bases that match TRBD1. The CDR3 extends over 13 amino acids. Trimming removed 8 bases from V and 7 bases from J; junction bases left unmatched: 11. Per the germline V gene, CDR1 is LGHNA and CDR2 is YSLEER. Written as DNA, the CDR3 is TGCGCCAGCGCCTCGAGACAGGGAGTAGAGCAGTACTTC. Protein: CASASRQGVEQYF.

The sample holds a few counts of this clonotype. The chain employs TRBV5-6 and TRBJ1-2; no clear D. Deletions cut 2 bases from V and 3 bases from J, with 14 bases between. From germline, CDR1 is SGHDT and CDR2 YYEEEE. The CDR3 extends over 15 amino acids. CDR3 residues: CASSLRRYKDYGYTF. The DNA for the CDR3 is TGTGCCAGCAGCTTAAGGCGATACAAAGACTATGGCTACACCTTC.

The chain recombines TRBV7-9 with TRBJ1-1; D is uncertain. Germline V CDR1 and CDR2: SEHNR, FQNEAQ (reference sequence). V lost 1 base, J lost 1 base, and 10 bases lay in between. CDR3 length: 15 amino acids. The CDR3 loop reads CASSLGYSGNTEAFF. The CDR3 coding sequence is TGTGCCAGCAGCTTAGGGTATTCAGGGAACACTGAAGCTTTCTTT.

The gene calls are TRBV7-2 and TRBJ2-1, with 12 bases identical to TRBD2. The CDR3 extends over 13 amino acids. CDR1 and CDR2 (germline): SGHTA, FQGNSA. The J segment lost 8 bases and the V segment lost 5 bases, leaving 1 base of the junction unmatched. Here the CDR3 reads CASSRTSGDEQFF. CDR3 bases: TGTGCCAGCAGCCGGACTAGCGGGGATGAGCAGTTCTTC.

The V and J genes are TRBV18 and TRBJ2-7; D not certain. V dropped 4 bases and J dropped 5 bases, with 9 bases sitting between them. Germline loops: CDR1 KGHSH, CDR2 LQKENI. The CDR3 spans 12 residues. DNA for the CDR3: TGTGCCAGCTCACTGGGAATAGACGAGCAGTACTTC. Its protein product is CASSLGIDEQYF.

The rearrangement links TRBV4-3 to TRBJ2-2; possibly TRBD2 for D (5 bases). Trimming took 4 bases from V and 4 from J, leaving 22 bases between them. The CDR3 totals 18 residues. The germline gives CDR1 LGHNA, CDR2 YSLEER. CDR3 DNA sequence: TGCGCCAGCAGCCCTTACAGAGCGGCAGAGTCCAGCACCGGGGAGCTGTTTTTT. It encodes CASSPYRAAESSTGELFF.

The rearrangement uses TRBV6-6 and TRBJ1-5, with 7 bases lining up with TRBD1. The CDR3 length is 14 residues. J lost 6 bases, V lost 6 bases, and 8 bases had no gene match. Germline CDR1 is MNHNY and CDR2 is SVGAGI (reference sequence). CDR3 coding DNA: TGTGCCAGCAGGACAGGGATGTTGGGTCAGCCCCAGCATTTT. Its translation is CASRTGMLGQPQHF.

The V gene is TRBV12-3 or TRBV12-4, the J gene TRBJ1-2; no clear D gene. The V gene lost 3 bases and the J gene lost 2 bases, with 10 bases spanning the gap. The CDR3 runs to 14 residues. In DNA, the CDR3 is TGTGCCAGCAGTTTTCTGGCGGCAAACTATGGCTACACCTTC. It is translated as CASSFLAANYGYTF.

The gene calls are TRBV9 and TRBJ2-5; 9 bases map to TRBD2. Germline V gene data show CDR1 as SGDLS and CDR2 as YYNGEE. The CDR3 is 14 amino acids. Germline trimming cut 3 bases from V and 1 base from J; bases unmatched to any gene: 1. CDR3 bases: TGTGCCAGCAGCGGGGGACTAGCCCAAGAGACCCAGTACTTC. This gives the protein CASSGGLAQETQYF.

The chain links TRBV29-1 to TRBJ2-5; 10 bases are a match to TRBD1. CDR3 length: 13 amino acids. Germline loops: CDR1 SQVTM, CDR2 ANQGSEA. Unmatched junction bases numbered 5, after V lost 8 bases and J lost 2 bases. CDR3 in amino acids: CSTDRGLQETQYF. The CDR3 DNA reads TGCAGCACCGACAGGGGGCTGCAAGAGACCCAGTACTTC.

The chain joins TRBV18 to TRBJ1-4; D call uncertain. CDR1 is KGHSH, CDR2 LQKENI, per germline. This CDR3 contains 17 residues. V was clipped by 2 bases and J by 2 bases, with 15 bases between them. The CDR3 DNA is TGTGCCAGCTCACCAATTGGAGATAAGGGCACTAATGAAAAACTGTTTTTT. Protein product: CASSPIGDKGTNEKLFF.

This clonotype was recorded a few times. The chain links TRBV3-1 to TRBJ2-3; 8 positions match TRBD2. CDR3 length: 13 residues. J lost 7 bases, V lost 2 bases, and 2 bases had no gene match. Germline V lookup: CDR1 LGHDT, CDR2 YNNKEL (reference sequence). As DNA, the CDR3 is TGTGCCAGCAGCCAAAGCGGGGGCAATACGCAGTATTTT. Protein: CASSQSGGNTQYF.

This clonotype was recorded a few times. The chain uses TRBV6-5 and TRBJ2-5, with no clear D. CDR1 is MNHEY and CDR2 is SVGAGI in the germline V gene. This CDR3 has 13 residues. Trimming stripped 7 bases from V and 5 bases from J, with 14 bases between. CDR3 DNA: TGTGCCAGCACGGCGTGGGTGGGGGAGACCCAGTACTTC. This gives the protein CASTAWVGETQYF.

This clonotype was seen more than once but under ten times. The J gene is TRBJ1-1, the V gene TRBV3-1; TRBD1 is a possible D gene (5 bases). The CDR3 covers 16 residues. V lost 0 bases and J 1 base, leaving 12 bases between the germline ends. Germline CDR1 is LGHDT and CDR2 is YNNKEL (reference sequence). The CDR3 DNA reads as TGTGCCAGCAGCCAAGATCTTGGCAGGGAGAACACTGAAGCTTTCTTT. Translation: CASSQDLGRENTEAFF.